These 12 T cell receptor beta chains were all obtained from the same sample, sequenced in a study of blood T cell repertoires in COVID-19. The repertoire was sequenced with immunoSEQ multiplex PCR; TCRdb's copy has only in-frame clones and lacks some. The sample yields about 170,000 clones, just over 90% seen once. Sequenced: peripheral blood. These receptors all stem from a man younger than 30 with COVID-19, enrolled during active disease.

V and J are TRBV7-2 and TRBJ2-3; unclear D gene. V was clipped by 4 bases and J by 2 bases, with 10 bases between them. The CDR3 contains 14 residues. The V gene's germline CDR1 is SGHTA and CDR2 FQGNSA. The CDR3 DNA reads TGTGCCAGCAGCTCCACCCCTACCACAGATACGCAGTATTTT. As protein: CASSSTPTTDTQYF.

The CDR3 is CASSVEGTGNTIYF. Here the CDR3 DNA reads TGTGCCAGCAGCGTAGAGGGGACTGGAAACACCATATATTTT. This chain connects TRBV9 to TRBJ1-3, with D possibly matching TRBD1 (5 bases). Per the germline V gene, CDR1 is SGDLS and CDR2 is YYNGEE. The CDR3 consists of 14 residues. V gave up 0 bases and J gave up 2 bases, with 6 bases separating them.

This sequence joins TRBV6-5 and TRBJ1-5; D call uncertain. V shed 7 bases and J shed 4 bases, with 14 bases lying between them. Per germline, CDR1 MNHEY and CDR2 SVGAGI. The length of the CDR3 is 14 residues. DNA for the CDR3: TGTGCCAGCATCTTACGGGGAGTGAATCAGCCCCAGCATTTT. Amino acid sequence: CASILRGVNQPQHF.

The chain uses TRBV11-2 and TRBJ2-7, with 12 bases fitting TRBD2. The CDR3 extends over 15 amino acids. The germline V gene has CDR1 SGHAT and CDR2 FQNNGV. V dropped 6 bases and J dropped 2; count of bases not matched to a gene: 5. This chain's CDR3 is CASRARTSGAYEQYF. The CDR3 nucleotides read TGTGCCAGCAGAGCCAGGACTAGCGGGGCCTACGAGCAGTACTTC.

The chain couples TRBV6-5 to TRBJ1-4; D is perhaps TRBD1 (5 bases). The germline CDR1 and CDR2 sequences are MNHEY and SVGAGI. The germline V and J ends were trimmed by 6 bases and 5 bases, with 10 bases remaining between them. This CDR3 has 13 amino acids. This CDR3 reads CASRDTANEKLFF. The DNA of the CDR3 is TGTGCCAGCAGGGACACGGCGAATGAAAAACTGTTTTTT.

This clone was observed a single time. CDR3 protein: CASSTGRATEAFF. In DNA, the CDR3 is TGTGCCAGCAGTACCGGGAGGGCCACTGAAGCTTTCTTT. The chain combines TRBV6-5 with TRBJ1-1, with D uncertain. The CDR3 runs 13 residues. Trimming cost V 5 bases and J 4 bases, with 11 bases left between them. In germline, CDR1 is MNHEY, CDR2 SVGAGI.

The gene calls are TRBV5-1 and TRBJ2-6; weak D call: TRBD1 (5 bases). The CDR3 loop spans 15 amino acids. CDR1 is SGHRS and CDR2 is YFSETQ in the germline V gene. Trimming left V 3 bases short and J 4 bases short, with 11 bases between. This chain's CDR3 is CASSSRGSGANVLTF. CDR3 bases: TGCGCCAGCAGCTCTAGGGGTTCGGGGGCCAACGTCCTGACTTTC.

The genes are TRBV25-1 and TRBJ2-3; the D is unclear. Trimming removed 3 bases at V and 4 bases at J, with 11 bases between. CDR3 length: 14 amino acids. The germline gives CDR1 MGHDK, CDR2 SYGVNS. CDR3 loop: CASSDYTHPDTQYF. The CDR3 coding sequence is TGTGCCAGCAGTGATTACACACACCCAGATACGCAGTATTTT.

The CDR3 bases are TGTGCCAGCAGTCCAGATAGCGGACGGGCCCCCTACGAGCAGTACTTC. Its protein is CASSPDSGRAPYEQYF. V usage is TRBV7-2 and J usage is TRBJ2-7; D possibly corresponds to TRBD2 (6 bases). Per the germline V gene, CDR1 is SGHTA and CDR2 is FQGNSA. The CDR3 is made up of 16 amino acids. V was clipped by 6 bases and J by 2 bases, with 20 bases between them.

This clone came up a few times. This chain connects TRBV4-1 to TRBJ1-2, with D possibly matching TRBD1 (5 bases). CDR1 MGHRA and CDR2 YSYEKL come from the germline V gene. This CDR3 has 15 amino acids. Deletions cut 1 base from V and 5 bases from J, with 14 bases between. DNA of the CDR3: TGCGCCAGCAGCCAAGGGCGGACATCGGGTTATGGCTACACCTTC. Protein: CASSQGRTSGYGYTF.

Concerning this clone: At one end, the junction sequence differs from germline, possibly due to a read error. The chain uses TRBV5-6 and TRBJ1-4, with TRBD1 identical over 8 bases. CDR1 SGHDT and CDR2 YYEEEE come from the germline V gene. The CDR3 consists of 14 residues. DNA for the CDR3: TGTGCCAGCAGACGTGGGACAGGCTACGAAAAACTGCTTTTT. Protein product: CASRRGTGYEKLLF. Using reference TRBV5-6 and TRBJ1-4 for the parts outside the CDR3, the full variable domain is DAGVTQSPTHLIKTRGQQVTLRCSPKSGHDTVSWYQQALGQGPQFIFQYYEEEERQRGNFPDRFSGHQFPNYSSELNVNALLLGDSALYLCASRRGTGYEKLLFGSGTQLSVL.

This rearrangement joins TRBV6-6 to TRBJ2-7; 8 bases line up with TRBD1. CDR3 length equals 14 residues. V was clipped by 6 bases and J by 1 base; unmatched bases: 5. CDR1 and CDR2 (germline): MNHNY, SVGAGI (reference sequence). The CDR3 sequence is CASRPGTGSYEQYF. As DNA, the CDR3 is TGTGCCAGCAGGCCAGGGACAGGTTCCTACGAGCAGTACTTC.